This T cell receptor (beta chain) was identified during a study of tumor and adjacent non-tumor tissue in lung cancer. With regard to this clonotype: Its ends do not fully match the called genes, so a read error is possible.

RNA was extracted from bulk tissue without any cell sorting. TCRbeta libraries were built with three rounds of nested PCR, modified from ARM-PCR. Via MiXCR, TCRdb re-called the multiplex PCR reads, giving one row per CDR3 protein. The sample lists 110,000 or so distinct CDR3 sequences, more than 60% occurring once. The CDR3 runs 14 residues. Germline CDR1 and CDR2: DFQATT and SNEGSKA (reference sequence). The chain recombines TRBV20-1 with TRBJ2-1; D ambiguous. Sequences were obtained from lung tumor tissue. The receptor comes from a woman aged 55-69 years with non-small cell lung cancer. CDR3 nucleotide sequence: TGCAGTGCTAAGGAATACCTAGATTACAATGAGCACTTCTTC. This encodes CSAKEYLDYNEHFF.